The next 5 T cell receptor beta chains were all read from a single sample in a study of control samples from healthy donors and cancer patients. Profiling relied on immunoSEQ multiplex PCR, and the TCRdb table lists in-frame clones only, not all of them. Of approximately 93,000 clones listed, roughly nine tenths are singletons. Source material: PBMCs. These receptors originate from a woman aged 45-65 years with colorectal cancer.

The rearrangement joins TRBV5-8 to TRBJ2-5, with 11 bases identical to TRBD1. This CDR3 contains 15 residues. Germline assignment: CDR1 SGHTS and CDR2 YDEGEE. V trimming: 4 bases; J trimming: 5 bases; junction bases outside the gene matches: 7. The CDR3 here is CASSPGTGGGETQYF. The CDR3 DNA is TGTGCCAGCAGCCCCGGGACAGGGGGTGGGGAGACCCAGTACTTC. Looking up the rest from reference TRBV5-8 and TRBJ2-5 gives the full variable domain: EAGVTQSPTHLIKTRGQQATLRCSPISGHTSVYWYQQALGLGLQFLLWYDEGEERNRGNFPPRFSGRQFPNYSSELNVNALELEDSALYLCASSPGTGGGETQYFGPGTRLLVL.

This chain uses TRBV7-2 with TRBJ1-1; no clear D. This CDR3 has 14 residues. The V and J ends lost 1 base and 6 bases respectively, with 12 bases between them. Germline V gene lookup returns CDR1 SGHTA and CDR2 FQGNSA. This CDR3 reads CASSLGGGFAEAFF. The CDR3 bases are TGTGCCAGCAGCTTAGGGGGAGGGTTTGCTGAAGCTTTCTTT.

The CDR3 nucleotides are TGTGCCAGCACCCCCGAAGCTCAGCGTGTCTACGAGCAGTACGTC. Translation: CASTPEAQRVYEQYV. The genes are TRBV5-5 and TRBJ2-7; D call uncertain. The CDR3 has 15 residues. Trimming left V 6 bases short and J 3 bases short, with 19 bases between. Germline V lookup: CDR1 SGHKS, CDR2 YYEKEE (reference sequence).

J is TRBJ2-7 and V is TRBV18; D is unclear. Trimming removed 3 bases at V and 3 bases at J, with 12 bases between. The CDR3 is made up of 14 amino acids. Germline V gives CDR1 KGHSH, CDR2 LQKENI. The DNA of the CDR3 is TGTGCCAGCTCACCCTCCGGCAGGAGCTACGAGCAGTACGTC. Translating gives CASSPSGRSYEQYV.

This clone has more than one count but fewer than ten. The chain combines TRBV19 with TRBJ1-6; no reliable D call. The length of the CDR3 is 11 residues. Trimming removed 7 bases from V and 12 bases from J, with 10 bases in between. Germline V gene sequence: CDR1 LNHDA, CDR2 SQIVND (reference sequence). The CDR3 region is CASNSAGPLHF. The CDR3 DNA sequence: TGTGCCAGTAATTCGGCGGGACCCCTCCACTTT.